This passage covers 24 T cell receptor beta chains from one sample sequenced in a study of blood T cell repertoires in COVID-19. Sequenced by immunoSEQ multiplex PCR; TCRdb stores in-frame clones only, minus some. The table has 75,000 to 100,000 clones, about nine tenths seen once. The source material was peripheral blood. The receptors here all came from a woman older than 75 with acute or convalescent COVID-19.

The CDR3 DNA follows: TGCGCCAGCAGCTTGGATCCAGGAGGGGTTTTCGATGGCTACACCTTC. Translation gives CASSLDPGGVFDGYTF. The chain couples TRBV5-1 to TRBJ1-2; D might be TRBD1 (5 bases). CDR3 length: 16 amino acids. V lost 0 bases to trimming and J lost 6 bases, with 18 bases between them. The germline V gene has CDR1 SGHRS and CDR2 YFSETQ.

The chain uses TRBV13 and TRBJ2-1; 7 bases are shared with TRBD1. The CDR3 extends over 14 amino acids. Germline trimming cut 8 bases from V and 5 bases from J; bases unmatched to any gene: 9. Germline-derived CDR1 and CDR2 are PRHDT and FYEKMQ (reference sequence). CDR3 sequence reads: CASDGLGTDNEQFF. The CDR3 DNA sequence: TGTGCCAGCGACGGCTTAGGGACAGACAATGAGCAGTTCTTC.

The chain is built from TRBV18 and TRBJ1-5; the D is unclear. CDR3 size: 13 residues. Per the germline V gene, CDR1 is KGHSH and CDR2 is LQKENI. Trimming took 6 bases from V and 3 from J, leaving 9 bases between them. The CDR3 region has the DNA TGTGCCAGCTCCCCTAGCTACAATCAGCCCCAGCATTTT. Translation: CASSPSYNQPQHF.

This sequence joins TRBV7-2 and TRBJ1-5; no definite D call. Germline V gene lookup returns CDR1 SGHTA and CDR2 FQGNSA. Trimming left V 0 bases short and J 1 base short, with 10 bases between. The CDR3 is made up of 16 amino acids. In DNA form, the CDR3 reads TGTGCCAGCAGCTTAGCGGAGGGCTGGAGCAATCAGCCCCAGCATTTT. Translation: CASSLAEGWSNQPQHF.

For the CDR3, the DNA is TGCGCCAGCAGCTCTCGACAGGGGGCGACTGAAGCTTTCTTT. Protein product: CASSSRQGATEAFF. This sequence joins TRBV5-1 and TRBJ1-1; 10 bases fit TRBD1. Germline loops: CDR1 SGHRS, CDR2 YFSETQ. Losses at the gene ends were 3 bases for V and 5 bases for J; bases not matched to a gene: 4. The CDR3 extends over 14 amino acids.

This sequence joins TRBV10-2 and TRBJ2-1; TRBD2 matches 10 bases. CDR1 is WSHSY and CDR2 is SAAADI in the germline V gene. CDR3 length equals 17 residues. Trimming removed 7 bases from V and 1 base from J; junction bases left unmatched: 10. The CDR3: CASNLLGTSASYNEQFF. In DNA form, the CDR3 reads TGCGCCAGCAACCTCCTAGGGACTAGCGCTTCCTACAATGAGCAGTTCTTC.

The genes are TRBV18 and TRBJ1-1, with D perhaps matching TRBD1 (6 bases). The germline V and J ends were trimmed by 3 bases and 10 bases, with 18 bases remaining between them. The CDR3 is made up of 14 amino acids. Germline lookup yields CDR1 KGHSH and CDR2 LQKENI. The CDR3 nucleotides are TGTGCCAGCTCACCCCCGGTTTTGGGGGCTGGAGCTTTCTTT. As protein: CASSPPVLGAGAFF.

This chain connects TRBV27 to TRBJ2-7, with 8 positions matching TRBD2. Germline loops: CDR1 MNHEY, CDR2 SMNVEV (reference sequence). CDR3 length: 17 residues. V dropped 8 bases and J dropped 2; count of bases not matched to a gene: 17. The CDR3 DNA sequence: TGTGCCAGCGTCAGGTGGGGCAGCGGGAGAATCGCCTACGAGCAGTACTTC. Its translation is CASVRWGSGRIAYEQYF.

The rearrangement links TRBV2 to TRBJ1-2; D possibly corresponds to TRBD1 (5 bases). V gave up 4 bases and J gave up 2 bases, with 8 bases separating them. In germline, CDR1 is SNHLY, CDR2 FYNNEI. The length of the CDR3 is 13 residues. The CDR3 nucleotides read TGTGCCAGCAGTGCGGGGGGGAACTATGGCTACACCTTC. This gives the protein CASSAGGNYGYTF.

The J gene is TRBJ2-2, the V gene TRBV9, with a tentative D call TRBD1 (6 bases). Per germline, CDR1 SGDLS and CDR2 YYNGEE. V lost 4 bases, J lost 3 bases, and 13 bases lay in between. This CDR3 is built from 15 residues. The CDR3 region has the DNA TGTGCCAGCAGCCCGGACAGAAAAGACACCGGGGAGCTGTTTTTT. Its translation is CASSPDRKDTGELFF.

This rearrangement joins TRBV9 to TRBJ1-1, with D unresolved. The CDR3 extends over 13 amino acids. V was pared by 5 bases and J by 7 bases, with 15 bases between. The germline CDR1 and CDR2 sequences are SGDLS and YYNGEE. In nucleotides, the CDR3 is TGTGCCAGCAGTTTCCAGGAGGCGGGTGAAGCTTTCTTT. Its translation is CASSFQEAGEAFF.

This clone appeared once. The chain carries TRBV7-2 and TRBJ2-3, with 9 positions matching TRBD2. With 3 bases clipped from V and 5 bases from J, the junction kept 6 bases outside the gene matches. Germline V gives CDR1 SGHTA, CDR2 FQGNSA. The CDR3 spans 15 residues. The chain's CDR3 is CASSFGGGALDTQYF. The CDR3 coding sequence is TGTGCCAGCAGCTTCGGCGGGGGGGCCTTAGATACGCAGTATTTT.

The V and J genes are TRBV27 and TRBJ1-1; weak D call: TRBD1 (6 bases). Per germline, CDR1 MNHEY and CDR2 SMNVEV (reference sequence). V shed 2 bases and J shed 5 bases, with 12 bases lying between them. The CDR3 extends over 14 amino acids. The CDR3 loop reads CASSLRGGSTEAFF. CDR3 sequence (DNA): TGTGCCAGCAGTTTAAGGGGGGGGTCTACTGAAGCTTTCTTT.

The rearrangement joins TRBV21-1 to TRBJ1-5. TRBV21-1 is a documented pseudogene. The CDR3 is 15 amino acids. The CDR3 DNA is TGTGCCAGCAGCAAAGGGGGCGGGGGTTATCAGCCCCAGCATTTT. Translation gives CASSKGGGGYQPQHF.

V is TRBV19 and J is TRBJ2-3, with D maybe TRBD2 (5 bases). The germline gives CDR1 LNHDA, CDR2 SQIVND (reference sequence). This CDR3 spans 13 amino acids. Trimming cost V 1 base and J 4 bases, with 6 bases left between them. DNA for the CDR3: TGTGCCAGTAGTATAGCGGAGGCAGATACGCAGTATTTT. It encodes CASSIAEADTQYF. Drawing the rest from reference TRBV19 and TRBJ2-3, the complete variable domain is DGGITQSPKYLFRKEGQNVTLSCEQNLNHDAMYWYRQDPGQGLRLIYYSQIVNDFQKGDIAEGYSVSREKKESFPLTVTSAQKNPTAFYLCASSIAEADTQYFGPGTRLTVL.

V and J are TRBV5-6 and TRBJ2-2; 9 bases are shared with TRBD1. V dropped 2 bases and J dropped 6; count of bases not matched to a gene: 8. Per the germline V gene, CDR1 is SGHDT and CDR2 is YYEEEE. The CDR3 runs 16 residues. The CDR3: CASSFNGRTGAGELFF. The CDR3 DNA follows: TGTGCCAGCAGCTTTAACGGCCGGACAGGGGCCGGGGAGCTGTTTTTT.

CDR3 residues: CASSLSSRGTTEAFF. The CDR3 DNA reads as TGTGCCAGCAGCTTGAGTTCCAGGGGGACCACTGAAGCTTTCTTT. This sequence joins TRBV5-5 and TRBJ1-1, with 7 positions matching TRBD1. In germline, CDR1 is SGHKS, CDR2 YYEKEE (reference sequence). The CDR3 totals 15 residues. Trimming at V came to 1 base and at J to 4 bases, leaving 7 bases not matched to a gene.

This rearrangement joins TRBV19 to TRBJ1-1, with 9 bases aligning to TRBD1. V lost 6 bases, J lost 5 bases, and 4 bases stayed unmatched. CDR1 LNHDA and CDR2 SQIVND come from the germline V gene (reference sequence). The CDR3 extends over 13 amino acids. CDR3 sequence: CASRGQGRTEAFF. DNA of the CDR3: TGTGCCAGTAGGGGACAGGGAAGGACTGAAGCTTTCTTT. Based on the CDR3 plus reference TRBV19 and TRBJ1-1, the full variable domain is DGGITQSPKYLFRKEGQNVTLSCEQNLNHDAMYWYRQDPGQGLRLIYYSQIVNDFQKGDIAEGYSVSREKKESFPLTVTSAQKNPTAFYLCASRGQGRTEAFFGQGTRLTVV.

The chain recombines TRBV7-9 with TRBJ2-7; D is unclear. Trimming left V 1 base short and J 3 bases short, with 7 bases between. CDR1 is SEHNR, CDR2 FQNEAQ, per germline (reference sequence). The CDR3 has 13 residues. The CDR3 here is CASSLENSYEQYF. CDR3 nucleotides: TGTGCCAGCAGCTTAGAGAACAGCTACGAGCAGTACTTC. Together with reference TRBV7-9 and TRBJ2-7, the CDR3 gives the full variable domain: DTGVSQNPRHKITKRGQNVTFRCDPISEHNRLYWYRQTLGQGPEFLTYFQNEAQLEKSRLLSDRFSAERPKGSFSTLEIQRTEQGDSAMYLCASSLENSYEQYFGPGTRLTVT.

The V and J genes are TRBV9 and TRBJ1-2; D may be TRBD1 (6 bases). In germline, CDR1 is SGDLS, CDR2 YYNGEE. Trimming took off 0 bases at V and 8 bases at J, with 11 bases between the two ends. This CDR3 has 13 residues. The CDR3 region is CASSVAGGKGYTF. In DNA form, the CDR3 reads TGTGCCAGCAGCGTAGCGGGGGGCAAAGGCTACACCTTC.

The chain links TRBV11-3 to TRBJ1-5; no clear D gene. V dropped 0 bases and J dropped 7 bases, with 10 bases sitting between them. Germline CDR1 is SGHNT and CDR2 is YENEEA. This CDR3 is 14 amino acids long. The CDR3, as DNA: TGTGCCAGCAGCTTAGAACCGGGAGGGCAGCCCCAGCATTTT. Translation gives CASSLEPGGQPQHF.

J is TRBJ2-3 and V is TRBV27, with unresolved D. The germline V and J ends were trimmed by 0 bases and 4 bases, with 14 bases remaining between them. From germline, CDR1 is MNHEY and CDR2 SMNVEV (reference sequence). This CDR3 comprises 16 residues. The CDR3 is CASSLSGSRSADTQYF. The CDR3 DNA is TGTGCCAGCAGTTTATCGGGCAGTAGATCCGCAGATACGCAGTATTTT.

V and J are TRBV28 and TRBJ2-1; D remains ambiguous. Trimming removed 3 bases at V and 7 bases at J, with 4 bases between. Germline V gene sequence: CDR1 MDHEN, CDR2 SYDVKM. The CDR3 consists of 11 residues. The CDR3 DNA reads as TGTGCCAGCAGTTTCCGGAATGAGCAGTTCTTC. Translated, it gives CASSFRNEQFF.

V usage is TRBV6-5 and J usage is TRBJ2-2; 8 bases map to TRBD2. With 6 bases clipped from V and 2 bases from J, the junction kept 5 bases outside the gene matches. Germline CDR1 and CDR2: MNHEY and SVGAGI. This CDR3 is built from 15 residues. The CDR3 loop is CASRAGGGNTGELFF. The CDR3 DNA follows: TGTGCCAGCAGGGCGGGGGGAGGCAACACCGGGGAGCTGTTTTTT.